These 13 T cell receptor beta chains came from one sample sequenced in a study of blood T cell repertoires in COVID-19 (dated by TCRdb to about 2020). The method was the immunoSEQ multiplex PCR assay. In its TCRdb copy, this immuneACCESS table keeps in-frame sequences only and misses some clones. Where compared with another copy, unresolved V genes explain less than half of these, and the others have no known cause. The sample records approximately 220,000 clones, 83% of which are singletons. 3.6% of the sample lies in the top ten. Sequencing used PBMCs or T cells enriched from blood (not recorded which). The receptors here all came from a woman in her 40s who had been exposed to COVID-19.

The gene calls are TRBV5-1 and TRBJ2-3; D perhaps matches TRBD2 (6 bases). Deletions cut 0 bases from V and 0 bases from J, with 8 bases between. This CDR3 contains 15 residues. Germline CDR1 is SGHRS and CDR2 is YFSETQ. CDR3 sequence (DNA): TGCGCCAGCAGCTTGGGTGGGACTAGCACAGATACGCAGTATTTT. Protein product: CASSLGGTSTDTQYF.

The chain links TRBV7-9 to TRBJ1-1; D uncertain. V was cut by 4 bases and J by 11 bases, with 20 bases left in between. The CDR3 consists of 14 residues. Germline V CDR1 and CDR2: SEHNR, FQNEAQ (reference sequence). CDR3 in DNA: TGTGCCAGCAGCTACTCCACAGTGCCCGGAGGGGCTTTCTTT. It specifies CASSYSTVPGGAFF.

This chain links TRBV7-8 with TRBJ1-5; 7 bases line up with TRBD1. J was trimmed by 0 bases and V by 5 bases; bases with no gene match: 1. Germline CDR1 and CDR2: SGHVS and FQNEAQ. The CDR3 length is 14 residues. In DNA form, the CDR3 reads TGTGCCAGCAGCCGACAGGGTAGCAATCAGCCCCAGCATTTT. Protein: CASSRQGSNQPQHF.

This clone was picked up a small number of times. The rearrangement links TRBV24-1 to TRBJ1-5, with TRBD1 matching 8 bases. V trimming: 10 bases; J trimming: 6 bases; junction bases outside the gene matches: 7. Germline CDR1 reads KGHDR; CDR2 reads SFDVKD. CDR3 length equals 13 residues. The CDR3 DNA sequence: TGTGCCACTCTGACAGGGGCCTTTCAGCCCCAGCATTTT. Translated: CATLTGAFQPQHF.

The V call is TRBV28, the J call TRBJ1-6; perhaps TRBD1 as D (5 bases). This CDR3 comprises 16 residues. Trimming shortened V by 4 bases and J by 5 bases, and 15 bases separated the two germline ends. Germline V CDR1 and CDR2: MDHEN, SYDVKM. The CDR3 nucleotides read TGTGCCAGCAGTTACCACGCCAGGGCGGATAATTCACCCCTCCACTTT. Translating it yields CASSYHARADNSPLHF.

A note on this clone: One base away lies a much larger clone, so this may be a sequencing read error. The CDR3 coding sequence is TGCGCCAGCAGCTCAGCGGGGAGCACAGATACGCAGTATTTT. It codes for CASSSAGSTDTQYF. This sequence joins TRBV5-1 and TRBJ2-3; 7 nucleotides align to TRBD2. Germline lookup yields CDR1 SGHRS and CDR2 YFSETQ. J lost 0 bases, V lost 3 bases, and 1 base had no gene match. The CDR3 loop spans 14 amino acids. Full variable domain (missing parts from reference TRBV5-1 and TRBJ2-3): KAGVTQTPRYLIKTRGQQVTLSCSPISGHRSVSWYQQTPGQGLQFLFEYFSETQRNKGNFPGRFSGRQFSNSRSEMNVSTLELGDSALYLCASSSAGSTDTQYFGPGTRLTVL.

The rearrangement links TRBV5-1 to TRBJ1-1; possible D gene TRBD1, 6 bases. Trimming left V 5 bases short and J 6 bases short, with 17 bases between. This CDR3 region has 14 residues. Germline V CDR1 and CDR2: SGHRS, YFSETQ. The CDR3 DNA reads TGCGCCAGCAGTTACAGGGAGAACTACGCTGAAGCTTTCTTT. Protein sequence: CASSYRENYAEAFF.

The chain has TRBV29-1 and TRBJ1-1, with D perhaps matching TRBD1 (5 bases). The CDR3 extends over 12 amino acids. The V gene lost 6 bases and the J gene lost 4 bases, with 12 bases spanning the gap. The germline V gene encodes CDR1 SQVTM and CDR2 ANQGSEA. CDR3 amino acids: CSVETQGTEAFF. CDR3 coding DNA: TGCAGCGTGGAAACCCAGGGCACTGAAGCTTTCTTT.

The rearrangement joins TRBV6-5 to TRBJ2-7; 9 bases are a match to TRBD1. The CDR3 totals 15 residues. The trim removed 6 bases at V and 9 bases at J, leaving 15 bases unmatched. Germline V gene sequence: CDR1 MNHEY, CDR2 SVGAGI. The CDR3 DNA is TGTGCCAGCAGCACAGGGGACAGGGCCCTGGTTTCGCAGTACTTC. Translated: CASSTGDRALVSQYF.

V is TRBV5-1 and J is TRBJ2-3, with D maybe TRBD1 (6 bases). This CDR3 comprises 15 residues. The germline gives CDR1 SGHRS, CDR2 YFSETQ. Trimming removed 2 bases from V and 1 base from J, with 11 bases in between. CDR3 amino acids: CASSFIEGGTDTQYF. DNA for the CDR3: TGCGCCAGCAGCTTTATTGAGGGGGGCACAGATACGCAGTATTTT.

This clone was picked up a small number of times. J is TRBJ1-2 and V is TRBV27; no reliable D call. V was clipped by 7 bases and J by 2 bases, with 11 bases between them. The CDR3 extends over 13 amino acids. Per germline, CDR1 MNHEY and CDR2 SMNVEV (reference sequence). The DNA for the CDR3 is TGTGCCAGCAAGCCGACCGGGAACTATGGCTACACCTTC. Its protein is CASKPTGNYGYTF.

This clone appeared once. This chain links TRBV18 with TRBJ2-1; 10 bases line up with TRBD2. The CDR3 extends over 15 amino acids. V lost 3 bases and J lost 5; bases outside the gene matches: 4. Germline V gene sequence: CDR1 KGHSH, CDR2 LQKENI. CDR3 sequence (DNA): TGTGCCAGCTCACCCTGGACTAGCGGCAACAATGAGCAGTTCTTC. Translated: CASSPWTSGNNEQFF.

This chain uses TRBV10-3 with TRBJ2-3, with 11 bases fitting TRBD2. This CDR3 comprises 15 residues. J was trimmed by 5 bases and V by 5 bases; bases with no gene match: 6. Germline values: CDR1 ENHRY, CDR2 SYGVKD. The CDR3: CAISFETSGGDTQYF. In DNA form, the CDR3 reads TGTGCCATCAGTTTCGAAACTAGCGGGGGAGATACGCAGTATTTT.